The 27 T cell receptor beta chains below come from one sample, sequenced in a study. TCRdb itself ran the RT-PCR reads through MiXCR, one entry per CDR3 protein. The profile covers 550,000 to 750,000 distinct CDR3 sequences, with more than 13% appearing a single time and roughly 3.9% taken by the ten largest. The sample comprised memory CD4+ T cells from blood. These receptors were obtained from a female donor in good health, serving as a healthy control.

V is TRBV27 and J is TRBJ2-7; 9 positions match TRBD1. The germline V gene has CDR1 MNHEY and CDR2 SMNVEV (reference sequence). The CDR3 is made up of 14 amino acids. V shed 6 bases, J shed 1 base, and the junction held 4 bases outside the gene matches. The CDR3 spells CASRLQGASYEQYF. CDR3 sequence (DNA): TGTGCCAGCAGGCTACAGGGGGCGTCCTACGAGCAGTACTTC.

The chain joins TRBV5-1 to TRBJ2-2; the D gene is possibly TRBD1 (6 bases). Germline CDR1 is SGHRS and CDR2 is YFSETQ. With 3 bases removed from V and 1 base from J, the gap between germline ends came to 16 bases. CDR3 length: 17 amino acids. The CDR3 coding sequence is TGCGCCAGCAGCTCGCGCAGGGGCGAGCGGAACACCGGGGAGCTGTTTTTT. This sequence encodes CASSSRRGERNTGELFF.

V is TRBV25-1 and J is TRBJ1-2; D is uncertain. V lost 4 bases, J lost 8 bases, and 11 bases lay in between. The CDR3 runs 12 residues. The germline CDR1 and CDR2 sequences are MGHDK and SYGVNS. For the CDR3, the DNA is TGTGCCAGCAGTGCGGAGGCTGGAGGCTACACCTTC. It encodes CASSAEAGGYTF.

The chain joins TRBV7-9 to TRBJ1-1; a possible D gene is TRBD1 (6 bases). The V and J ends lost 5 bases and 5 bases respectively, with 15 bases between them. The germline V gene encodes CDR1 SEHNR and CDR2 FQNEAQ (reference sequence). CDR3 length equals 14 residues. CDR3 region: CASSLMAGETEAFF. CDR3 DNA: TGTGCCAGCAGCCTTATGGCAGGGGAGACTGAAGCTTTCTTT. The variable domain in full, with the rest retrieved from reference TRBV7-9 and TRBJ1-1, is DTGVSQNPRHKITKRGQNVTFRCDPISEHNRLYWYRQTLGQGPEFLTYFQNEAQLEKSRLLSDRFSAERPKGSFSTLEIQRTEQGDSAMYLCASSLMAGETEAFFGQGTRLTVV.

This sequence joins TRBV20-1 and TRBJ1-2, with a possible D match to TRBD1 (6 bases). Germline CDR1 DFQATT, CDR2 SNEGSKA (reference sequence). This CDR3 has 14 amino acids. V gave up 1 base and J gave up 0 bases, with 9 bases separating them. Written as DNA, the CDR3 is TGCAGTGCTAGAGCTCGGACAGCTAACTATGGCTACACCTTC. This codes for CSARARTANYGYTF.

The chain employs TRBV29-1 and TRBJ2-7; D gene ambiguous. V lost 4 bases to trimming and J lost 3 bases, with 10 bases between them. The CDR3 runs to 12 residues. CDR1 SQVTM and CDR2 ANQGSEA come from the germline V gene. The CDR3 DNA follows: TGCAGCGTTGGTTTCTGGAACTACGAGCAGTACTTC. Amino acids: CSVGFWNYEQYF.

This clonotype has a handful of counts. The chain has TRBV5-4 and TRBJ2-1; D gene uncertain. Germline-derived CDR1 and CDR2 are SGHNT and YYREEE (reference sequence). V was shortened by 1 base and J by 3 bases, with 14 bases between the two germline ends. The CDR3 totals 16 residues. CDR3 sequence (DNA): TGTGCCAGCAGCTTGAATCCCTCATTAGGCTACAATGAGCAGTTCTTC. Translation: CASSLNPSLGYNEQFF.

The chain carries TRBV6-1 and TRBJ2-5; TRBD1 is a possible D gene (6 bases). CDR1 MNHNS and CDR2 SASEGT come from the germline V gene. CDR3 length: 11 residues. Trimming shortened V by 11 bases and J by 4 bases, and 11 bases separated the two germline ends. The CDR3 is CAFLGGETQYF. As DNA, the CDR3 is TGTGCCTTCCTAGGGGGAGAGACCCAGTACTTC.

This chain connects TRBV6-6 to TRBJ2-7; perhaps TRBD2 as D (6 bases). CDR3 length equals 12 residues. The germline gives CDR1 MNHNY, CDR2 SVGAGI (reference sequence). With 10 bases removed from V and 1 base from J, the gap between germline ends came to 11 bases. DNA of the CDR3: TGTGCCACCTCGGGACTGTCCTACGAGCAGTACTTC. This gives the protein CATSGLSYEQYF.

The gene calls are TRBV20-1 and TRBJ2-7; tentatively, D is TRBD1 (6 bases). Germline-derived CDR1 and CDR2 are DFQATT and SNEGSKA (reference sequence). CDR3 length: 16 amino acids. V was cut by 0 bases and J by 0 bases, with 15 bases left in between. CDR3 region: CSARDRRLGGSYEQYF. The CDR3 region has the DNA TGCAGTGCTAGAGATCGGAGGCTAGGGGGCTCCTACGAGCAGTACTTC.

This clonotype was seen at least ten times. The gene calls are TRBV6-5 and TRBJ2-5; 7 bases match TRBD2. CDR1 is MNHEY, CDR2 SVGAGI, per germline. This CDR3 comprises 16 residues. Trimming took 0 bases from V and 7 from J; bases not matched to a gene: 11. CDR3 region: CASSYSMQSGIGTQYF. The CDR3 DNA sequence: TGTGCCAGCAGTTACTCGATGCAGAGCGGGATCGGGACCCAGTACTTC.

The rearrangement uses TRBV20-1 and TRBJ1-3; 7 nucleotides align to TRBD1. The CDR3 totals 15 residues. The ends lost 3 bases at V and 4 bases at J; junction bases unmatched: 9. CDR1 is DFQATT, CDR2 SNEGSKA, per germline (reference sequence). Here the CDR3 reads CSASPGTEMGNTIYF. In nucleotides, the CDR3 is TGCAGTGCTAGTCCCGGGACAGAGATGGGAAACACCATATATTTT.

In its sample, this clonotype was seen many times. This chain links TRBV5-5 with TRBJ2-7, with TRBD1 matching 9 bases. The CDR3 is made up of 15 amino acids. Germline assignment: CDR1 SGHKS and CDR2 YYEKEE (reference sequence). V gave up 0 bases and J gave up 3 bases; unmatched junction bases: 4. The CDR3 DNA is TGTGCCAGCAGCTTGGGGGGACAGGGAATCTACGAGCAGTACTTC. This codes for CASSLGGQGIYEQYF.

A few counts support this clonotype. The gene calls are TRBV5-1 and TRBJ1-2, with TRBD1 as a possible D gene (5 bases). CDR3 size: 16 residues. With 0 bases removed from V and 8 bases from J, the gap between germline ends came to 20 bases. Germline CDR1 is SGHRS and CDR2 is YFSETQ. CDR3 amino acids: CASSLATPPGQGGYTF. The CDR3 coding sequence is TGCGCCAGCAGCTTGGCCACCCCTCCGGGCCAGGGAGGCTACACCTTC.

This clonotype has just a few counts. This sequence joins TRBV29-1 and TRBJ1-1; 10 bases match TRBD1. Unmatched junction bases numbered 9, after V lost 5 bases and J lost 12 bases. The CDR3 length is 12 residues. Germline CDR1 and CDR2: SQVTM and ANQGSEA. The CDR3: CSVKDRGVGSFF. In DNA form, the CDR3 reads TGCAGCGTTAAGGACAGGGGGGTTGGGTCTTTCTTT.

This clonotype was detected only a few times. The chain is built from TRBV7-7 and TRBJ2-1; no clear D gene. CDR1 is SSHAT, CDR2 FNYEAQ, per germline (reference sequence). There are 13 residues in the CDR3. Deletions cut 4 bases from V and 12 bases from J, with 16 bases between. CDR3 DNA sequence: TGTGCCAGCAGCTCACAGCCTGGTACGGTGCAGTTCTTC. Encoded protein: CASSSQPGTVQFF.

This clonotype has a handful of counts. The chain employs TRBV20-1 and TRBJ1-1, with no clear D. Germline CDR1 reads DFQATT; CDR2 reads SNEGSKA (reference sequence). The CDR3 has 14 amino acids. V gave up 6 bases and J gave up 1 base, with 15 bases separating them. As DNA, the CDR3 is TGCAGTGCCCGACCTTGGCCGGGGAACACTGAAGCTTTCTTT. Amino acid sequence: CSARPWPGNTEAFF.

V gene TRBV7-8 combines with J gene TRBJ2-7; 9 bases fit TRBD2. J was trimmed by 0 bases and V by 8 bases; bases with no gene match: 8. The CDR3 covers 15 residues. Germline V lookup: CDR1 SGHVS, CDR2 FQNEAQ. The CDR3 coding sequence is TGTGCCAGCCTCCGGCTAGCGGGATCCTCCTACGAGCAGTACTTC. As protein: CASLRLAGSSYEQYF.

This clonotype was counted only a few times. V gene TRBV29-1 combines with J gene TRBJ1-1; a possible D gene is TRBD1 (6 bases). Germline values: CDR1 SQVTM, CDR2 ANQGSEA. The CDR3 runs to 13 residues. V was clipped by 7 bases and J by 2 bases, with 14 bases between them. The CDR3 sequence is CSATGQRNTEAFF. Here the CDR3 DNA reads TGCAGCGCCACCGGACAGAGAAACACTGAAGCTTTCTTT.

The rearrangement joins TRBV24-1 to TRBJ1-5; maybe TRBD1 (6 bases). Germline CDR1 is KGHDR and CDR2 is SFDVKD. The CDR3 runs to 17 residues. Trimming took off 1 base at V and 0 bases at J, with 12 bases between the two ends. This CDR3 is CATSDFRKQGSNQPQHF. Here the CDR3 DNA reads TGTGCCACCAGTGATTTTCGTAAACAGGGTAGCAATCAGCCCCAGCATTTT.

This clonotype was seen more than once but under ten times. The genes are TRBV15 and TRBJ1-2, with D possibly TRBD1 on 6 matching bases. CDR1 is LNHNV and CDR2 is YYDKDF in the germline V gene (reference sequence). Trimming cost V 2 bases and J 4 bases, with 11 bases left between them. The CDR3 covers 14 residues. The DNA of the CDR3 is TGTGCCACCAGCAGATTTAGACAGGTCTATGGCTACACCTTC. It is translated as CATSRFRQVYGYTF.

This clonotype was detected only a few times. This sequence joins TRBV10-3 and TRBJ2-3; possible D gene TRBD2, 5 bases. Germline assignment: CDR1 ENHRY and CDR2 SYGVKD. V gave up 3 bases and J gave up 3 bases, with 16 bases separating them. There are 16 residues in the CDR3. CDR3 sequence: CAISDRPDGNTDTQYF. The CDR3 coding sequence is TGTGCCATCAGTGATCGCCCGGACGGGAATACAGATACGCAGTATTTT.

This clonotype turned up a few times. The chain uses TRBV18 and TRBJ2-1; 7 positions agree with TRBD1. J was trimmed by 0 bases and V by 6 bases; bases with no gene match: 8. The CDR3 runs to 16 residues. Germline V gene lookup returns CDR1 KGHSH and CDR2 LQKENI. DNA for the CDR3: TGTGCCAGCTCTCAAACAGGGGACATCTCCTACAATGAGCAGTTCTTC. It codes for CASSQTGDISYNEQFF.

This chain joins TRBV7-9 and TRBJ2-2, with 10 bases that match TRBD2. The CDR3 totals 17 residues. The germline gives CDR1 SEHNR, CDR2 FQNEAQ (reference sequence). With V trimmed by 1 base and J by 4 bases, 6 bases remained unmatched. The CDR3 protein is CASSLGALAGATGELFF. CDR3 bases: TGTGCCAGCAGCTTAGGGGCCCTAGCGGGAGCCACCGGGGAGCTGTTTTTT. The variable domain in full, with the rest retrieved from reference TRBV7-9 and TRBJ2-2, is DTGVSQNPRHKITKRGQNVTFRCDPISEHNRLYWYRQTLGQGPEFLTYFQNEAQLEKSRLLSDRFSAERPKGSFSTLEIQRTEQGDSAMYLCASSLGALAGATGELFFGEGSRLTVL.

This clonotype has ten or more counts. This chain links TRBV7-2 with TRBJ2-1; D remains unclear. The CDR3 runs 13 residues. Germline CDR1 and CDR2: SGHTA and FQGNSA. Trimming removed 2 bases from V and 4 bases from J, with 6 bases in between. CDR3: CASSLNAYNEQFF. The CDR3 DNA follows: TGTGCCAGCAGCTTAAATGCGTACAATGAGCAGTTCTTC.

At least ten counts were recorded for this clonotype. The rearrangement uses TRBV7-9 and TRBJ2-1; 8 bases map to TRBD2. V lost 5 bases to trimming and J lost 0 bases; unmatched junction nucleotides: 6. The CDR3 spans 16 residues. Germline CDR1 is SEHNR and CDR2 is FQNEAQ (reference sequence). DNA of the CDR3: TGTGCCAGCAGCCGGTTAGCGGGAAGCTCCTACAATGAGCAGTTCTTC. It translates to CASSRLAGSSYNEQFF.

This CDR3 reads CATSRRGSSGGAFGNEQFF. CDR3 sequence (DNA): TGTGCCACCAGCAGACGAGGCTCTAGCGGGGGGGCTTTTGGAAATGAGCAGTTCTTC. This chain links TRBV15 with TRBJ2-1; 12 bases map to TRBD2. Trimming removed 2 bases from V and 7 bases from J; junction bases left unmatched: 15. The CDR3 runs to 19 residues. CDR1 is LNHNV, CDR2 YYDKDF, per germline (reference sequence).